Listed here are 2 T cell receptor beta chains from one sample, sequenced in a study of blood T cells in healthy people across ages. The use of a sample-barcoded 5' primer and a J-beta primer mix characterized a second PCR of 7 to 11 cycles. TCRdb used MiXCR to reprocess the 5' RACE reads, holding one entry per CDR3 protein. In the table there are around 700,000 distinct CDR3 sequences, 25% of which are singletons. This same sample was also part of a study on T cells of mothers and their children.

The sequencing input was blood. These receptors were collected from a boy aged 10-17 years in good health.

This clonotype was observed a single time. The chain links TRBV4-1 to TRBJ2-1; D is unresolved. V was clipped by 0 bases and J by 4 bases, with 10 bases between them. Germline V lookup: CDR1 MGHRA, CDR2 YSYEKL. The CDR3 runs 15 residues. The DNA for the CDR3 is TGCGCCAGCAGCCAAGAGGGTAATACGTACAATGAGCAGTTCTTC. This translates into CASSQEGNTYNEQFF.

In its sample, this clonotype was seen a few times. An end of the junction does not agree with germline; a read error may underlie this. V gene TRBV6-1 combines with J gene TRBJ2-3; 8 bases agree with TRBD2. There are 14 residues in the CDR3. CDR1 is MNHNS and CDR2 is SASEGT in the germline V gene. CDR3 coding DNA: TGTGCCAGCAGTAACCGGGGGGGTACAGATACGCGGTATTTT. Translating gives CASSNRGGTDTRYF.